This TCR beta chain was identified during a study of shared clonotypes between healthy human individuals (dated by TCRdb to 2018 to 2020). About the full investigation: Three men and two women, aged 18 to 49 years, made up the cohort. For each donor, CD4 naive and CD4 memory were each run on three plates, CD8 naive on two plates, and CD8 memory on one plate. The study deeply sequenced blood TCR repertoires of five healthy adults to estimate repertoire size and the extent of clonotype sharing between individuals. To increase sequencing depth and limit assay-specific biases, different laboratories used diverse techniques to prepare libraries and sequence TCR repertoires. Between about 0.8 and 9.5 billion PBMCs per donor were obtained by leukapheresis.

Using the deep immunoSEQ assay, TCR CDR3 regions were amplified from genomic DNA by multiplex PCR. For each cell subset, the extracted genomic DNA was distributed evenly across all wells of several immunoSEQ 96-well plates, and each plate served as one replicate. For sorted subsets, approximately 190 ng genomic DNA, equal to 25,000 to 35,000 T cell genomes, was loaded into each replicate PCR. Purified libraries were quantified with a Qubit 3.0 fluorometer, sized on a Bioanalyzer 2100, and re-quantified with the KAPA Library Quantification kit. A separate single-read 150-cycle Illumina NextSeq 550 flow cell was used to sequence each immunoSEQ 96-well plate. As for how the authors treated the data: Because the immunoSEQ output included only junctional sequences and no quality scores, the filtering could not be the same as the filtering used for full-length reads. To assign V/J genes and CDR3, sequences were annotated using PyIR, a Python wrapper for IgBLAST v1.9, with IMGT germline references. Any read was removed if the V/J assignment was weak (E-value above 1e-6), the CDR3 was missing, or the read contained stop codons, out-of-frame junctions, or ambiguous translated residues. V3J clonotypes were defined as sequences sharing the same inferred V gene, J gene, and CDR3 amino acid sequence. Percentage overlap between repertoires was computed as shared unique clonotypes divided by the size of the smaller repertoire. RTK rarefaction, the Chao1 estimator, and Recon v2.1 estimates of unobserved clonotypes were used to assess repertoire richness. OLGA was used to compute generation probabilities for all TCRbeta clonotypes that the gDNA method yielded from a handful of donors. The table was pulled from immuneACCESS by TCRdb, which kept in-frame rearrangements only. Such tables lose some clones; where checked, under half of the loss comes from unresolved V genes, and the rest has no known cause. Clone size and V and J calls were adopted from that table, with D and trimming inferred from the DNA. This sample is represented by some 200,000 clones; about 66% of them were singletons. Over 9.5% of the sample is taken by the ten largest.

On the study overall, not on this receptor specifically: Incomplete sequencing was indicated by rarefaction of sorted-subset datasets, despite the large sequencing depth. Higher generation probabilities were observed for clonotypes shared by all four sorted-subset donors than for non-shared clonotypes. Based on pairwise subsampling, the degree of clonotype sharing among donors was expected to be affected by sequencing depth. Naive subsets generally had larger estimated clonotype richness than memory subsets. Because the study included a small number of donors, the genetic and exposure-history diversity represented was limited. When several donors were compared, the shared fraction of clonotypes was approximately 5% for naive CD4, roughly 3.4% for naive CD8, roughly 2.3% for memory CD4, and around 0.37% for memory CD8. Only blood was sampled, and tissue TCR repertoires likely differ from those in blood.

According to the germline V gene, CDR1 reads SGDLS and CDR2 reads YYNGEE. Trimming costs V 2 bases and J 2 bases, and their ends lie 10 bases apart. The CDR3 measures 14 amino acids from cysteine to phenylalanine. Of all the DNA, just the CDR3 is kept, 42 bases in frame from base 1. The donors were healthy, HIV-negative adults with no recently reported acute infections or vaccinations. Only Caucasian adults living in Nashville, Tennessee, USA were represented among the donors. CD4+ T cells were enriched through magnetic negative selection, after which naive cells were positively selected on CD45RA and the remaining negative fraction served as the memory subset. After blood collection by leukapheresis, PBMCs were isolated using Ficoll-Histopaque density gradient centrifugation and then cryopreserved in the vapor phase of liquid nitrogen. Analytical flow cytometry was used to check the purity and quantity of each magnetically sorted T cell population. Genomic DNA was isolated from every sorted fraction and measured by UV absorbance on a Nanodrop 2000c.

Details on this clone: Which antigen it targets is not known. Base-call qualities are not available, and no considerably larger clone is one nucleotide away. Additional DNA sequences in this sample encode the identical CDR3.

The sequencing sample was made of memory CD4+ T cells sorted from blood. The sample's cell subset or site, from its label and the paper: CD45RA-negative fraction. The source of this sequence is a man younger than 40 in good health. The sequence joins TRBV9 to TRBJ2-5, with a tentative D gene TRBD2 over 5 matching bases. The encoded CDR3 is CASSVGVGQETQYF. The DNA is TGTGCCAGCAGCGTCGGGGTAGGGCAAGAGACCCAGTACTTC. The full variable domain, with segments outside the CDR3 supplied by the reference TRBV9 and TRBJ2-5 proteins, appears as DSGVTQTPKHLITATGQRVTLRCSPRSGDLSVYWYQQSLDQGLQFLIQYYNGEERAKGNILERFSAQQFPDLHSELNLSSLELGDSALYFCASSVGVGQETQYFGPGTRLLVL.